The T cell receptor (beta chain) described here comes from a study of blood T cell repertoires in COVID-19 (dated by TCRdb to the early 2020s). At the level of the whole study: Collaborator samples came from the United States, Italy and Spain and covered acute and convalescent phases of COVID-19. The material from the prospective study consisted of cDNA or gDNA derived from T cells, B-cell-depleted T cells, or PBMCs. Subjects who had been exposed to COVID-19, were actively infected with it, or had recovered from it provided the deeply sampled blood TCRbeta repertoires that made up the dataset. The repertoires were released in a freely available public database meant as a resource for research on the immune response to SARS-CoV-2. Samples were obtained from the ongoing ImmuneRACE study (first 160 participants) and from over 1,000 subjects provided by 6 global collaborators. A de-identified subject ID, COVID-19 status, age in years and sex were almost always included in the sample metadata. Where available, HLA class I and class II types were taken from metadata supplied by the sample provider and were not determined by assay-based typing.

TCRbeta CDR3 regions were amplified from genomic DNA using the immunoSEQ Assay, a bias-controlled multiplex PCR. In the source study's methods: Within the assay, amplification of reference gene primers was used to estimate how many nucleated cells each sample contained. To quantify the absolute abundance of each unique TCRbeta CDR3 rearrangement, sequence reads were collapsed and filtered. For each sample, productive Simpson clonality was calculated as the square root of Simpson's diversity index over productive rearrangements. The clones in this table, taken by TCRdb from immuneACCESS, are in-frame only. Not every clone is retained; where verified, under half of the shortfall comes from an unresolved V gene, and the cause of the rest is unknown. V, J and clone size reflect that table, while D and trimming were determined from the DNA. The sample data list 60,000 or so clones, and approximately 83% of these were observed just once. Of the sample, 10% falls within the top ten clones.

The paper's findings and limits, for the study overall: Clinical and demographic metadata were provided uncurated, with the amount varying by source and participant.

In Seattle, one collaborating source enrolled patients while the infection was active and tracked those patients longitudinally over the course of disease. The collaborating institutions used their own protocols to collect whole blood in K2EDTA tubes. For TCRbeta analysis, collaborators shipped samples as frozen whole blood, isolated PBMCs, or DNA extracted from either of those sample types. A few counts support this clone. Its antigen is unknown. Base quality data are lacking; no much larger clone is found one base away. V and J are truncated by 2 bases and 4 bases respectively, leaving an intervening sequence of 14 bases. Counted from cysteine to phenylalanine, this CDR3 has 15 amino acids. CDR3 DNA is the only sequence kept; it has 45 bases, read in frame from the first base. The germline V gene (reference sequence) provides CDR1 LGHDT and CDR2 YNNKEL.

The chain is made from TRBV3-1 (or the pseudogene TRBV3-2) and TRBJ1-1; the D segment cannot be called with confidence. This receptor was taken from a man aged 30 to 39 with COVID-19, enrolled during active disease. The sample comprised peripheral blood. This receptor has the CDR3 CASSQSRWGGTEAFF. DNA sequence: TGTGCCAGCAGCCAATCGAGGTGGGGAGGCACTGAAGCTTTCTTT.